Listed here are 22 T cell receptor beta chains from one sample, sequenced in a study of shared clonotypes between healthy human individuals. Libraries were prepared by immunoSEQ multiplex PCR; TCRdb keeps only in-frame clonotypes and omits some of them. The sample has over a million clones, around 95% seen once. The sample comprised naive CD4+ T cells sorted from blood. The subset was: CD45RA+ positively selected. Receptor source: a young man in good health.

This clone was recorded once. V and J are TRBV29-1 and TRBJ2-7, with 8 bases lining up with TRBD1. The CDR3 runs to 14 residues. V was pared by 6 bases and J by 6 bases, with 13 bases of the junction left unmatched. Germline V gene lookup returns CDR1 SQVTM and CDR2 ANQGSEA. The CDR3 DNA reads TGCAGCGTGATCTCAGCAGGGGGCACGGGCGAGCAGTACTTC. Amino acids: CSVISAGGTGEQYF.

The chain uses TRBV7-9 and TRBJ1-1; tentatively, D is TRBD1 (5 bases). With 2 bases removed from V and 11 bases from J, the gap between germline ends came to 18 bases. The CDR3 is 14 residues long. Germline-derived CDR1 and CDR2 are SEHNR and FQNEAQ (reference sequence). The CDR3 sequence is CASSLLGLHTVAFF. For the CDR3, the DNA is TGTGCCAGCAGCTTATTGGGACTCCACACGGTGGCTTTCTTT.

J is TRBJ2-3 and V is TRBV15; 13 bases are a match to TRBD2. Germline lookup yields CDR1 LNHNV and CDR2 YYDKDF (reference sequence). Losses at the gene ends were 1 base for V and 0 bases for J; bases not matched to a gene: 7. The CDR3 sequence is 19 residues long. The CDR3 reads CATSRGLAGGFASTDTQYF. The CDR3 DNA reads TGTGCCACCAGCAGAGGACTAGCGGGAGGTTTCGCTAGCACAGATACGCAGTATTTT.

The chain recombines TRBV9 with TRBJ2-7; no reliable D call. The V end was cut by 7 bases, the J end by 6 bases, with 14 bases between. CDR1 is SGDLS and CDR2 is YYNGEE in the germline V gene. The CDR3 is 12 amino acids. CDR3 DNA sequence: TGTGCCAGCTCAGACGGCCTATCCGAGCAGTACTTC. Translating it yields CASSDGLSEQYF.

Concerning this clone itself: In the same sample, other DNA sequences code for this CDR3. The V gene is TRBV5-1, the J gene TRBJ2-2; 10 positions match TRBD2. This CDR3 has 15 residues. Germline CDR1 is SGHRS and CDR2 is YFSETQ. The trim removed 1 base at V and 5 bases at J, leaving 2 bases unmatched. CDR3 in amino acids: CASSLLAGGTGELFF. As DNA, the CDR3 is TGCGCCAGCAGCTTGTTAGCGGGAGGAACCGGGGAGCTGTTTTTT.

The CDR3 DNA is TGTGCCAGCAGCTCCCTGTTCAGAGAGCAGTTCTTC. Encoded protein: CASSSLFREQFF. V gene TRBV11-2 combines with J gene TRBJ2-1; D is undetermined. The CDR3 covers 12 residues. Between the trimmed V and J ends, which lost 4 bases and 10 bases, there was a span of 11 bases. Germline V lookup: CDR1 SGHAT, CDR2 FQNNGV.

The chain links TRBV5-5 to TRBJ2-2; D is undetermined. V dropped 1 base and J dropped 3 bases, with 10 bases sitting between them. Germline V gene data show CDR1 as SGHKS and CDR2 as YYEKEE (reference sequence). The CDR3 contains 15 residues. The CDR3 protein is CASSLWETYTGELFF. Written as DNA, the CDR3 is TGTGCCAGCAGCTTGTGGGAAACCTACACCGGGGAGCTGTTTTTT. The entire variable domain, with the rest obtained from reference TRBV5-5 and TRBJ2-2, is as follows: DAGVTQSPTHLIKTRGQQVTLRCSPISGHKSVSWYQQVLGQGPQFIFQYYEKEERGRGNFPDRFSARQFPNYSSELNVNALLLGDSALYLCASSLWETYTGELFFGEGSRLTVL.

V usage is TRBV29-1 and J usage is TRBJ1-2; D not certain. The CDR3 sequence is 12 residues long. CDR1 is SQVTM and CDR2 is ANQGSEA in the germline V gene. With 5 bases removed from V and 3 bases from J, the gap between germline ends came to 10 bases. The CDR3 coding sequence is TGCAGCGTTATTCCCTACGACTATGGCTACACCTTC. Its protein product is CSVIPYDYGYTF.

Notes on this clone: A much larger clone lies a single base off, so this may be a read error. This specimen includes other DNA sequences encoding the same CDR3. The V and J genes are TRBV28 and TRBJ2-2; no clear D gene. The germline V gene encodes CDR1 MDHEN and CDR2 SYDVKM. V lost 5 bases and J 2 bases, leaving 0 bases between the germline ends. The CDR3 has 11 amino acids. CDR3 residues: CASSNTGELFF. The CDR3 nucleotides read TGTGCCAGCAGTAACACCGGGGAGCTGTTTTTT.

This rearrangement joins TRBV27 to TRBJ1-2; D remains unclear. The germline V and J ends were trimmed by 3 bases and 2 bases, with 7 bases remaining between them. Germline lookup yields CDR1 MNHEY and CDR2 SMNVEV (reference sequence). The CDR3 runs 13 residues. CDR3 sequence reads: CASSFNSNYGYTF. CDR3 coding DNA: TGTGCCAGCAGTTTTAACAGCAACTATGGCTACACCTTC.

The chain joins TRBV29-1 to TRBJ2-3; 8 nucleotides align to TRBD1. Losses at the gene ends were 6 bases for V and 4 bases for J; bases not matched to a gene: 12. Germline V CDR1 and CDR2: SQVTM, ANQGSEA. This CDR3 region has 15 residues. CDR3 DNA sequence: TGCAGCGTCGCTGGACAGGGACGATCTCCAGATACGCAGTATTTT. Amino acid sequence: CSVAGQGRSPDTQYF.

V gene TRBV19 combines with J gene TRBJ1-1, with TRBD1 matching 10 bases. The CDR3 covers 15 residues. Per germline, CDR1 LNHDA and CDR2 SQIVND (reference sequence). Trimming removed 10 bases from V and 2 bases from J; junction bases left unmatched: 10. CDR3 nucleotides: TGTGCCACCAAGGAGACAGGGGGCCGAAACACTGAAGCTTTCTTT. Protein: CATKETGGRNTEAFF.

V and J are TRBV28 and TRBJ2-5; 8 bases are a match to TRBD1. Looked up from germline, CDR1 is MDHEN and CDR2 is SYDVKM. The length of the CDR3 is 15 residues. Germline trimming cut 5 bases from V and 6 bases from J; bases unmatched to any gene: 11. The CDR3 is CASSKRTGFWKTQYF. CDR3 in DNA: TGTGCCAGCAGTAAACGGACAGGGTTTTGGAAGACCCAGTACTTC.

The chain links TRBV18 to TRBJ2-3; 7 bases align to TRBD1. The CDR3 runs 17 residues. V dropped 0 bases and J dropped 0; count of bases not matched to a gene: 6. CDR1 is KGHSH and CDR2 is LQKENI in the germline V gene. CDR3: CASSPPRTGDSTDTQYF. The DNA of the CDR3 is TGTGCCAGCTCACCACCTAGGACAGGCGACAGCACAGATACGCAGTATTTT.

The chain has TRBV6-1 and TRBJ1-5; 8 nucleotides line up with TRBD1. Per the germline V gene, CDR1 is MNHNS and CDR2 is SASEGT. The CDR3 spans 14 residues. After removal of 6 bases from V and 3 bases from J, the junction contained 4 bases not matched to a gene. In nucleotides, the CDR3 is TGTGCCAGCAGGGGGACAGGTGTCAATCAGCCCCAGCATTTT. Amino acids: CASRGTGVNQPQHF.

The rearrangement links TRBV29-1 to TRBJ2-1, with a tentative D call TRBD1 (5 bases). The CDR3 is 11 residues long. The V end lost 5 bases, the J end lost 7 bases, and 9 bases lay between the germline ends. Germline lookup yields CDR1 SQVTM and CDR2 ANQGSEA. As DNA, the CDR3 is TGCAGCGTTCTCAGGGCGAATGAGCAGTTCTTC. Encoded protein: CSVLRANEQFF.

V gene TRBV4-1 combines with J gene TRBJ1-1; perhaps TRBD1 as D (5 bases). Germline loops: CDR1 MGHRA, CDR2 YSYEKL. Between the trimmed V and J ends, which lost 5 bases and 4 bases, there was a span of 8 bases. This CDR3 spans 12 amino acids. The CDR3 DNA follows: TGCGCCAGCAGCTCAGGGTTCACTGAAGCTTTCTTT. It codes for CASSSGFTEAFF.

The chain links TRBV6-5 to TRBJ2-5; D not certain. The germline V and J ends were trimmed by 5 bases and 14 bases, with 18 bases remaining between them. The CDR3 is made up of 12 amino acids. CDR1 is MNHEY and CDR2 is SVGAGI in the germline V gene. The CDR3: CASSPTRLTLYF. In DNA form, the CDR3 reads TGTGCCAGCAGTCCAACCAGGCTAACCCTATACTTC.

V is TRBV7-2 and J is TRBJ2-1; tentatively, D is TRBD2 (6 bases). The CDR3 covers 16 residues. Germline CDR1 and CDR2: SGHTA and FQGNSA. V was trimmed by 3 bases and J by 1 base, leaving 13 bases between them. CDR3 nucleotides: TGTGCCAGCAGCTTTGCTTTTGCGGGATCCTACAATGAGCAGTTCTTC. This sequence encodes CASSFAFAGSYNEQFF.

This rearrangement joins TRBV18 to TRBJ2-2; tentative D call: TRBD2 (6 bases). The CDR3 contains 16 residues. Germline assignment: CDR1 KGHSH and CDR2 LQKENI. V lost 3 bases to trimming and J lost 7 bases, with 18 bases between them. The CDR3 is CASSPTRSNSGGELFF. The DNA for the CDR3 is TGTGCCAGCTCACCGACTAGAAGTAATAGTGGCGGGGAGCTGTTTTTT. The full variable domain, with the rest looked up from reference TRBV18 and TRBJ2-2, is NAGVMQNPRHLVRRRGQEARLRCSPMKGHSHVYWYRQLPEEGLKFMVYLQKENIIDESGMPKERFSAEFPKEGPSILRIQQVVRGDSAAYFCASSPTRSNSGGELFFGEGSRLTVL.

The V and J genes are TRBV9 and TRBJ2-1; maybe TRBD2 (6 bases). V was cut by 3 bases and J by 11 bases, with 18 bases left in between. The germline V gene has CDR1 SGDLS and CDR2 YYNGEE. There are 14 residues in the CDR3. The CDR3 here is CASSAYGTGPKQFF. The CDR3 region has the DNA TGTGCCAGCAGCGCCTACGGGACTGGGCCCAAGCAGTTCTTC.

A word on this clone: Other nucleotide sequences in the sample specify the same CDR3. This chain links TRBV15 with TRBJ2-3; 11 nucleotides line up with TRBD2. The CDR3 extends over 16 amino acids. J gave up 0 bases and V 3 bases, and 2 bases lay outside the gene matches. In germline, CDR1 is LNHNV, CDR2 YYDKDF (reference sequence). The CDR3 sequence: CATSRGTSGSTDTQYF. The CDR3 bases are TGTGCCACCAGCAGGGGGACTAGCGGTAGCACAGATACGCAGTATTTT.